These 10 T cell receptor beta chains originate from one sample sequenced in a study of blood T cell repertoires in COVID-19. Libraries were prepared by immunoSEQ multiplex PCR; TCRdb keeps only in-frame clonotypes and omits some of them. The data hold fewer than 35,000 clones, with about 80% observed a single time. The sequencing sample was made of peripheral blood. These receptors all stem from a man aged 70 or older with acute or convalescent COVID-19.

This clone was counted a few times. V is TRBV6-2 or TRBV6-3 and J is TRBJ1-2, with D uncertain. Trimming removed 4 bases at V and 8 bases at J, with 17 bases between. The CDR3 totals 14 residues. CDR1 is MNHEY, CDR2 SVGEGT, per germline. The DNA for the CDR3 is TGTGCCAGCAGTTCCATCGAACAGATGCGCGGCTACACCTTC. Protein: CASSSIEQMRGYTF.

The CDR3 nucleotides are TGTGCCATCAGCGGATTCGGGACAGCTATCTACGAGCAGTACTTC. This sequence encodes CAISGFGTAIYEQYF. The rearrangement joins TRBV10-3 to TRBJ2-7; TRBD1 matches at 7 bases. Trimming removed 6 bases from V and 3 bases from J; junction bases left unmatched: 11. From germline, CDR1 is ENHRY and CDR2 SYGVKD. This CDR3 spans 15 amino acids.

The rearrangement uses TRBV10-3 and TRBJ2-2, with 11 bases fitting TRBD1. The V segment lost 6 bases and the J segment 4 bases; nucleotides outside the gene matches: 7. Germline V gene lookup returns CDR1 ENHRY and CDR2 SYGVKD. The CDR3 spans 16 residues. In nucleotides, the CDR3 is TGTGCCATCAGCAGCCCGGGACAGGGGGGCACCGGGGAGCTGTTTTTT. This translates into CAISSPGQGGTGELFF.

The CDR3 DNA is TGTGCCAGCAGTAAGACTAGCGGGCCAGCGGATACGCAGTATTTT. Translated, it gives CASSKTSGPADTQYF. This chain links TRBV27 with TRBJ2-3; TRBD2 agrees at 10 bases. The CDR3 has 15 amino acids. With 5 bases clipped from V and 6 bases from J, the junction kept 8 bases outside the gene matches. CDR1 and CDR2 from the germline V gene are MNHEY and SMNVEV (reference sequence).

V usage is TRBV30 and J usage is TRBJ2-3; 7 bases map to TRBD2. Per the germline V gene, CDR1 is GTSNPN and CDR2 is SVGIG (reference sequence). The CDR3 is 13 amino acids. Trimming took 5 bases from V and 1 from J; bases not matched to a gene: 3. The CDR3 coding sequence is TGTGCCTGGGCCCGGGGGGGCACAGATACGCAGTATTTT. Translating it yields CAWARGGTDTQYF.

The chain couples TRBV30 to TRBJ1-1; D call uncertain. Germline values: CDR1 GTSNPN, CDR2 SVGIG (reference sequence). There are 10 residues in the CDR3. V gave up 8 bases and J gave up 8 bases, with 12 bases separating them. CDR3 bases: TGTGCCGGTCAGCGAGGGGAAGCTTTCTTT. Its translation is CAGQRGEAFF.

There are a few counts of this clone. This rearrangement joins TRBV7-2 to TRBJ1-3; tentative D call: TRBD1 (5 bases). The CDR3 is 14 amino acids. Looked up from germline, CDR1 is SGHTA and CDR2 is FQGNSA. The V gene lost 4 bases and the J gene lost 4 bases, with 11 bases spanning the gap. CDR3 DNA: TGTGCCAGCAGCTATCAGGGCTACGGAAACACCATATATTTT. Translating it yields CASSYQGYGNTIYF. The variable domain in full, with the rest retrieved from reference TRBV7-2 and TRBJ1-3, is GAGVSQSPSNKVTEKGKDVELRCDPISGHTALYWYRQSLGQGLEFLIYFQGNSAPDKSGLPSDRFSAERTGGSVSTLTIQRTQQEDSAVYLCASSYQGYGNTIYFGEGSWLTVV.

This chain joins TRBV27 and TRBJ2-2; TRBD2 matches 8 bases. CDR1 and CDR2 from the germline V gene are MNHEY and SMNVEV (reference sequence). After removal of 6 bases from V and 4 bases from J, the junction contained 7 bases not matched to a gene. CDR3 size: 15 residues. CDR3 bases: TGTGCCAGCAGCTCCAGCGGGGGTCTCACCGGGGAGCTGTTTTTT. It encodes CASSSSGGLTGELFF.

The rearrangement joins TRBV9 to TRBJ2-1; 8 bases map to TRBD2. This CDR3 has 11 amino acids. V lost 7 bases, J lost 10 bases, and 4 bases stayed unmatched. Germline CDR1 is SGDLS and CDR2 is YYNGEE. The CDR3 region is CASAREGEQFF. CDR3 in DNA: TGTGCCAGCGCCCGGGAGGGCGAGCAGTTCTTC.

This clone turned up a few times. V and J are TRBV6-5 and TRBJ1-2; no firm D call. Trimming pared 11 bases from V and 4 bases from J, leaving 14 bases between. Germline V gene lookup returns CDR1 MNHEY and CDR2 SVGAGI. The CDR3 has 12 residues. This chain's CDR3 is CAAGPGFYGYTF. CDR3 sequence (DNA): TGTGCCGCCGGCCCGGGTTTCTATGGCTACACCTTC.